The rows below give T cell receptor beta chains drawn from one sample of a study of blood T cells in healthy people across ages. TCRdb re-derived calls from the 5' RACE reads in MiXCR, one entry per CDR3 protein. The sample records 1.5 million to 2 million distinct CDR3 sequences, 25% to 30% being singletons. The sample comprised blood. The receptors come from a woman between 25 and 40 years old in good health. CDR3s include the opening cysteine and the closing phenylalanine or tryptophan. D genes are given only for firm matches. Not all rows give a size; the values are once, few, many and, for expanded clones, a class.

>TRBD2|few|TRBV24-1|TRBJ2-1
CATSESGLAGGNEQFF
TGTGCCACCAGTGAGTCGGGACTAGCGGGAGGAAATGAGCAGTTCTTC
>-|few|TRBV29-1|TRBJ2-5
CSVDVNMGETQYF
TGCAGCGTTGACGTAAATATGGGAGAGACCCAGTACTTC
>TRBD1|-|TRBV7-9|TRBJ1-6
CASSRGQGDTPLHF
TGTGCCAGCAGCCGGGGACAGGGGGATACACCCCTCCACTTT
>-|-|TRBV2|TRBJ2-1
CASRAGRGSYEQFF
TGTGCCAGCCGGGCGGGGCGGGGATCCTACGAGCAGTTCTTC
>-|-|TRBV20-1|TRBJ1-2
CSAWGGKSLGYTF
TGCAGTGCTTGGGGAGGGAAGAGCTTGGGCTACACCTTC
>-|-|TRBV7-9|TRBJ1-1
CASSQPPPEATEAFF
TGTGCCAGCAGCCAACCCCCCCCAGAGGCCACTGAAGCTTTCTTT
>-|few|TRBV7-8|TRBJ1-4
CASSPRQINEKLFF
TGTGCCAGCAGCCCCCGACAGATTAATGAAAAACTGTTTTTT
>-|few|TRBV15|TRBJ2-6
CATSRAYGASGANVLTF
TGTGCCACCAGCAGAGCATACGGGGCCTCTGGGGCCAACGTCCTGACTTTC
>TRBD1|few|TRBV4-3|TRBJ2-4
CASSPRAGGAKSIQYF
TGCGCCAGCAGCCCCAGGGCAGGGGGAGCCAAAAGCATTCAGTACTTC
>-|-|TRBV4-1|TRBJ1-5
CASSQNTGTNQPQHF
TGCGCCAGCAGCCAAAATACCGGGACCAATCAGCCCCAGCATTTT
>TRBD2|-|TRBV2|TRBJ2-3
CASTGTSGDTQYF
TGTGCCAGCACCGGGACTAGCGGAGATACGCAGTATTTT
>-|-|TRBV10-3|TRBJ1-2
CAITDRSSNYGYTF
TGTGCCATCACCGACAGGTCTTCTAACTATGGCTACACCTTC
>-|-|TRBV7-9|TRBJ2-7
CASSPPSRASYEQYF
TGTGCCAGCAGCCCTCCCTCGCGGGCCTCCTACGAGCAGTACTTC
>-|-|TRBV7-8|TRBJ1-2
CASSWTTEGSGYTF
TGTGCCAGCAGCTGGACAACGGAGGGTTCAGGCTACACCTTC
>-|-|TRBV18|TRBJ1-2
CASWPGTGNYCYTF
TGTGCCAGCTGGCCCGGGACTGGGAACTATTGCTACACCTTC
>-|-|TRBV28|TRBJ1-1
CASTPQLHHTEAFF
TGTGCCAGCACCCCTCAGCTCCACCACACTGAAGCTTTCTTT
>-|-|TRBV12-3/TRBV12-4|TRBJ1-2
CASGSLGVHYGYTF
TGTGCCAGCGGTTCCTTAGGGGTGCACTATGGCTACACCTTC
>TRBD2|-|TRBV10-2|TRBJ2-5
CATVGGLAGVGDEQYF
TGCGCCACGGTCGGGGGACTAGCGGGAGTAGGGGATGAGCAGTACTTC
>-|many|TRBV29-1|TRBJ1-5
CTLALIFSNQPQHF
TGCACCCTGGCACTGATTTTCAGCAATCAGCCCCAGCATTTT
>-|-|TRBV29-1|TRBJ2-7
CSVQPGGAHEQYF
TGCAGCGTCCAACCGGGTGGGGCCCACGAGCAGTACTTC
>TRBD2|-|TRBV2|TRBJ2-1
CASSAYAGGEQFF
TGTGCCAGCAGTGCCTATGCGGGAGGGGAGCAGTTCTTC
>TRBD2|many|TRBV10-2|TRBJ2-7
CASRTPGTSVHEQYF
TGCGCCAGCAGAACTCCCGGGACTAGCGTACACGAGCAGTACTTC
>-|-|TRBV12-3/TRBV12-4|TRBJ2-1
CASSWEAARRSYNERFF
TGTGCCAGCAGCTGGGAGGCAGCCCGAAGGTCCTACAATGAGCGGTTCTTC
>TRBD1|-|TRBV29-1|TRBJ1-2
CSVETTGSNYGYTF
TGCAGCGTTGAGACGACAGGGAGTAACTATGGCTACACCTTC
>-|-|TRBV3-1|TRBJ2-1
CASSQDQEAPQFF
TGTGCCAGCAGCCAAGATCAGGAGGCCCCTCAGTTCTTC
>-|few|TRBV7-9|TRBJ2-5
CASSTGWGLWETQYF
TGTGCCAGCAGCACCGGGTGGGGGCTATGGGAGACCCAGTACTTC
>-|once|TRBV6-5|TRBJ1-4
CASSYSSGRQRLFF
TGTGCCAGCAGTTACTCGTCAGGCAGGCAGAGACTGTTTTTT
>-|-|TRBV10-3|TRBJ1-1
CAISVGRTNTEAFF
TGTGCCATCAGTGTTGGGCGTACTAACACTGAAGCTTTCTTT